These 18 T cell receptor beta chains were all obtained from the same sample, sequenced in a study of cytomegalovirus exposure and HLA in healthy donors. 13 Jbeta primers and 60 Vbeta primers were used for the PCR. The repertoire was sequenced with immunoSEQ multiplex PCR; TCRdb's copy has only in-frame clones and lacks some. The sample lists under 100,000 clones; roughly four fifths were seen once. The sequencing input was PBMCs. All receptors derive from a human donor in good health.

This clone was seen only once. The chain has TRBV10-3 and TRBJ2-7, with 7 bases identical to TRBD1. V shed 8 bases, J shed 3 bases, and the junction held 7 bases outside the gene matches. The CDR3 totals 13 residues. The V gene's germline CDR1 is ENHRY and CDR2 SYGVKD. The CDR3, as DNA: TGTGCCATCGGAACCGGGACAGACTACGAGCAGTACTTC. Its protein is CAIGTGTDYEQYF.

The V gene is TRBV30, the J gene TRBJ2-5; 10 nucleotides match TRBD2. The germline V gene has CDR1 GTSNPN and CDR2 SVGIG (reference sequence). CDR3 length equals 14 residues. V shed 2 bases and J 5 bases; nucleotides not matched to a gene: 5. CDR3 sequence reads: CAWSPGAGGETQYF. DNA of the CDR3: TGTGCCTGGAGTCCGGGAGCGGGAGGGGAGACCCAGTACTTC.

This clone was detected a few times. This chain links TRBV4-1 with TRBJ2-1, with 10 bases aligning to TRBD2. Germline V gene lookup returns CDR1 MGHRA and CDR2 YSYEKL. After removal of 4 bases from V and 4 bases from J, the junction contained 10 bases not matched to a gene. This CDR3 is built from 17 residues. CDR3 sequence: CASSREISGGRYNEQFF. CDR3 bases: TGCGCCAGCAGCCGAGAGATTAGCGGGGGGCGATACAATGAGCAGTTCTTC.

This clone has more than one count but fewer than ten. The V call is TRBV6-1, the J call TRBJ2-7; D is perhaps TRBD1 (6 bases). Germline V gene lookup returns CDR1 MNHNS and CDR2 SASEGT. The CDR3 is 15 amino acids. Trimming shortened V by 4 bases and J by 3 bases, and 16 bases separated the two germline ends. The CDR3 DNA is TGTGCCAGCAGTGGACAGGACAGCGGATTCTACGAGCAGTACTTC. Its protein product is CASSGQDSGFYEQYF.

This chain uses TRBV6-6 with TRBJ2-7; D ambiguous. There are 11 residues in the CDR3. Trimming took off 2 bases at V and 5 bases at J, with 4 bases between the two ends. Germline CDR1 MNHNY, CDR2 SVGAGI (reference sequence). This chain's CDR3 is CASSYPDEQYF. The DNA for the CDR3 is TGTGCCAGCAGTTACCCCGACGAGCAGTACTTC.

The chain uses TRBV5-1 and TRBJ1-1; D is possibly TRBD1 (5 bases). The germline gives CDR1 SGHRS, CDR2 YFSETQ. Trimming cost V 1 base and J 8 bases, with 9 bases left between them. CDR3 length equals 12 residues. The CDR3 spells CASSLNRQEAFF. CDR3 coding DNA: TGCGCCAGCAGCTTGAACAGGCAAGAAGCTTTCTTT.

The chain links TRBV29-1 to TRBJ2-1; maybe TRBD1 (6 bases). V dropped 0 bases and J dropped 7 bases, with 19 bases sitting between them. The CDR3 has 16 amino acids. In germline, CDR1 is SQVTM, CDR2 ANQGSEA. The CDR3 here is CSVEDPAVRQGNEQFF. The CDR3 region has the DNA TGCAGCGTTGAAGATCCCGCGGTCCGCCAGGGGAATGAGCAGTTCTTC.

The CDR3 loop reads CASSSFLSTDTQYF. CDR3 nucleotide sequence: TGCGCCAGCAGCTCCTTCCTTAGCACAGATACGCAGTATTTT. The chain joins TRBV5-1 to TRBJ2-3, with unresolved D. The V gene's germline CDR1 is SGHRS and CDR2 YFSETQ. This CDR3 region has 14 residues. Deletions cut 3 bases from V and 0 bases from J, with 8 bases between.

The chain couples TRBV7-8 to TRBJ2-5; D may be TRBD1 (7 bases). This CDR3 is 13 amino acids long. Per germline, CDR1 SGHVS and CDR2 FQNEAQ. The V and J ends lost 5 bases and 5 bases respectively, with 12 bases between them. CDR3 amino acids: CASSRPGGETQYF. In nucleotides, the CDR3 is TGTGCCAGCAGCCGTCCAGGGGGGGAGACCCAGTACTTC.

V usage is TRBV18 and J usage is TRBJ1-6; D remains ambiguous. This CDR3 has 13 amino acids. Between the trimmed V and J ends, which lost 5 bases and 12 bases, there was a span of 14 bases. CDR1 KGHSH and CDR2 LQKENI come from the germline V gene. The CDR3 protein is CASSEEVSGPLHF. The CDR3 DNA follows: TGTGCCAGCTCAGAGGAGGTTAGCGGACCCCTCCACTTT. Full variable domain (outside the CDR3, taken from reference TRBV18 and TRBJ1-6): NAGVMQNPRHLVRRRGQEARLRCSPMKGHSHVYWYRQLPEEGLKFMVYLQKENIIDESGMPKERFSAEFPKEGPSILRIQQVVRGDSAAYFCASSEEVSGPLHFGNGTRLTVT.

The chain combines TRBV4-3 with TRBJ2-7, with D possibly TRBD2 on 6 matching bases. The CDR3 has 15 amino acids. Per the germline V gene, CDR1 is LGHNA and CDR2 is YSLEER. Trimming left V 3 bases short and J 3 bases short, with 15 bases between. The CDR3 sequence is CASSQAAGRHYEQYF. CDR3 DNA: TGCGCCAGCAGCCAGGCTGCGGGGAGACACTACGAGCAGTACTTC.

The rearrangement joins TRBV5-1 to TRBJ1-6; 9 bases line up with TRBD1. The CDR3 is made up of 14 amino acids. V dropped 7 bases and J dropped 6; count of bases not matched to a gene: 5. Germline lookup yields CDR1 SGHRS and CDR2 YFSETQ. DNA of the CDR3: TGCGCCAGCGGCCCGGGACAGGGTAATTCACCCCTCCACTTT. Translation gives CASGPGQGNSPLHF.

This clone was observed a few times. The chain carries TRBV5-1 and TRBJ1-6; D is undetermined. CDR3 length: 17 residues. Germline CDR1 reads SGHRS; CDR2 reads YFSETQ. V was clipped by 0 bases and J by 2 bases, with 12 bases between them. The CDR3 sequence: CASSLGVSGTYNSPLHF. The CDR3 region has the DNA TGCGCCAGCAGCTTGGGGGTGAGCGGAACCTATAATTCACCCCTCCACTTT.

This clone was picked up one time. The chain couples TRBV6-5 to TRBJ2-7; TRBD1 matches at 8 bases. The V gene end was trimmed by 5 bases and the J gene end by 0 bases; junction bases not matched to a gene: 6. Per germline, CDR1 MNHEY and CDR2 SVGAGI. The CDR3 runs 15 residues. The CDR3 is CASSKRTGSSYEQYF. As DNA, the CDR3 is TGTGCCAGCAGTAAAAGGACAGGGAGCTCCTACGAGCAGTACTTC.

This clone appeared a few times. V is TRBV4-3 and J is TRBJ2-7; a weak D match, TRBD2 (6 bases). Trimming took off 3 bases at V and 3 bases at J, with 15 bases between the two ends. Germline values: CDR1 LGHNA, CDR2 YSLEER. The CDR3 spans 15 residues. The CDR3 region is CASSQEGSQSYEQYF. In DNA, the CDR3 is TGCGCCAGCAGCCAGGAGGGATCCCAGAGCTACGAGCAGTACTTC.

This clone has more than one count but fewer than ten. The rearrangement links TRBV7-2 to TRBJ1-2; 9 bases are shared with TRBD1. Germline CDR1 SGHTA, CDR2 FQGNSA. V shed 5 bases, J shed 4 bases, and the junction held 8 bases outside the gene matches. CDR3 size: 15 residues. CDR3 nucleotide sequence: TGTGCCAGCAGCCCACAGGGACAGGGTCGCTATGGCTACACCTTC. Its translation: CASSPQGQGRYGYTF.

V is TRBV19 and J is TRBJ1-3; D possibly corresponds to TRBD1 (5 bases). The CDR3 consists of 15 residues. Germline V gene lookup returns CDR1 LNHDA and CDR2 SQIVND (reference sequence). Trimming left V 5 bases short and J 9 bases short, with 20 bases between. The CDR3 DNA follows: TGTGCCAGTAGTCCGCTCGGCGGGACCTTGGGCACCATATATTTT. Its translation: CASSPLGGTLGTIYF.

The CDR3 protein is CASSSLSGGAIYEQYF. For the CDR3, the DNA is TGCGCCAGCAGCTCCCTTAGCGGGGGAGCCATCTACGAGCAGTACTTC. The rearrangement links TRBV5-1 to TRBJ2-7; TRBD2 matches 9 bases. The germline gives CDR1 SGHRS, CDR2 YFSETQ. The CDR3 loop spans 16 amino acids. V lost 3 bases to trimming and J lost 3 bases; unmatched junction nucleotides: 10.